These T cell receptor beta chains were read from a single sample in a study of blood T cells in healthy people across ages. TCRdb used MiXCR to reprocess the 5' RACE reads, holding one entry per CDR3 protein. Here the sample spans about 1,500,000 distinct CDR3 sequences, 42% being singletons. Sequencing used blood. The receptors stem from a woman aged 18-30 years in good health. Both conserved end residues are part of each CDR3. The D gene is left open where the match is weak. Expanded clones are given a class, and other clones once, few, many or no size at all.

d_gene	j_gene	abundance	v_gene	CDR3aa	CDR3nt
TRBD2	TRBJ2-1	NA	TRBV7-2	CASSFRPGGGNNEQFF	TGTGCCAGCAGCTTCCGCCCCGGGGGGGGAAACAATGAGCAGTTCTTC
TRBD1	TRBJ1-2	many	TRBV7-9	CASSPQGGRDIGGYTF	TGTGCCAGCAGCCCACAAGGGGGCAGGGACATCGGTGGCTACACCTTC
NA	TRBJ2-7	few	TRBV14	CASSQEGQKEQYF	TGTGCCAGCAGCCAAGAAGGACAGAAAGAGCAGTACTTC
NA	TRBJ2-1	NA	TRBV3-1	CASSPSRGTNNEQFF	TGTGCCAGCAGCCCTTCCAGGGGAACCAACAATGAGCAGTTCTTC
NA	TRBJ1-2	NA	TRBV4-1	CASSPPEQATYGYTF	TGCGCCAGCAGCCCTCCCGAACAGGCCACCTATGGCTACACCTTC
NA	TRBJ1-4	NA	TRBV4-1	CASSQRQNIGEKLFF	TGCGCCAGCAGCCAAAGACAGAATATAGGGGAAAAACTGTTTTTT
NA	TRBJ1-6	NA	TRBV9	CASSNLEGNSPLHF	TGTGCCAGCAGCAACTTAGAGGGTAATTCACCCCTCCACTTT
TRBD2	TRBJ2-5	few	TRBV12-3/TRBV12-4	CASSTLAAETQYF	TGTGCCAGCAGTACCCTAGCGGCAGAGACCCAGTACTTC
NA	TRBJ2-3	once	TRBV6-2/TRBV6-3	CASSPLREKTDTQYF	TGTGCCAGCAGCCCCCTCCGGGAGAAGACAGATACGCAGTATTTT
NA	TRBJ2-3	NA	TRBV13	CASSPPEAGRDTQYF	TGTGCCAGCAGCCCCCCCGAAGCAGGGAGGGATACGCAGTATTTT
TRBD2	TRBJ2-1	NA	TRBV30	CAKAGGLYNEQFF	TGTGCCAAAGCGGGAGGGCTATACAATGAGCAGTTCTTC
NA	TRBJ2-3	NA	TRBV7-2	CASSLRNRLADTQYF	TGTGCCAGCAGCTTAAGGAACCGATTGGCAGATACGCAGTATTTT
NA	TRBJ2-1	few	TRBV12-3/TRBV12-4	CASRSGSARGEQFF	TGTGCCAGCAGGTCCGGGAGCGCAAGGGGTGAGCAGTTCTTC
NA	TRBJ2-1	NA	TRBV6-5	CASSYYSGTSYNEQFF	TGTGCCAGCAGTTATTATAGCGGAACCTCCTACAATGAGCAGTTCTTC
NA	TRBJ2-5	NA	TRBV7-9	CASSSRAPQETQYF	TGTGCCAGCAGCTCCAGGGCGCCCCAAGAGACCCAGTACTTC
TRBD1	TRBJ2-2	NA	TRBV10-3	CAALGRQGSTGELFF	TGTGCCGCCCTGGGGAGACAGGGGTCCACCGGGGAGCTGTTTTTT
NA	TRBJ1-1	once	TRBV5-1	CASSLLSGGSPEAFF	TGCGCCAGCAGCTTGTTATCTGGAGGTAGCCCAGAAGCTTTCTTT
TRBD2	TRBJ2-1	NA	TRBV5-1	CASGRGGERFF	TGCGCCAGCGGGCGGGGAGGGGAGCGGTTCTTC
NA	TRBJ2-1	NA	TRBV15	CATSRDRGQNEQFF	TGTGCCACCAGCAGAGATCGTGGCCAGAATGAGCAGTTCTTC
TRBD1	TRBJ1-3	NA	TRBV12-5	CASGLATGVGNTIYF	TGTGCTAGTGGTTTGGCGACAGGGGTTGGAAACACCATATATTTT
NA	TRBJ2-5	NA	TRBV2	CASSIFPQETQYF	TGTGCCAGCTCTATATTTCCACAAGAGACCCAGTACTTC
TRBD1	TRBJ2-4	NA	TRBV4-2	CAGSQDRVGKNIQYF	TGTGCCGGCAGCCAAGACAGGGTTGGCAAAAACATTCAGTACTTC
NA	TRBJ1-5	NA	TRBV2	CASREEGVRQPQHF	TGTGCCAGCAGGGAAGAGGGGGTGAGGCAGCCCCAGCATTTT
TRBD2	TRBJ2-7	NA	TRBV3-1	CASSQEVGRAQGEQYF	TGTGCCAGCAGCCAAGAAGTCGGGAGGGCCCAAGGCGAGCAGTACTTC
NA	TRBJ2-3	few	TRBV20-1	CSAKGTTTDTQYF	TGCAGTGCTAAGGGGACCACCACAGATACGCAGTATTTT
TRBD2	TRBJ2-1	few	TRBV29-1	CSVGTGGSSYNEQFF	TGCAGCGTGGGGACGGGGGGGAGCTCCTACAATGAGCAGTTCTTC
NA	TRBJ2-1	few	TRBV6-1	CASSEALPARSYNEQFF	TGTGCCAGCAGTGAAGCGCTTCCGGCCCGCTCCTACAATGAGCAGTTCTTC
NA	TRBJ2-3	NA	TRBV13	CASRRGSDTDTQYF	TGTGCCAGCAGACGGGGGTCTGACACAGATACGCAGTATTTT
NA	TRBJ2-7	NA	TRBV15	CATSDDSSSYEQYF	TGTGCCACCAGTGACGACTCGAGCTCCTACGAGCAGTACTTC